This T cell receptor beta chain was sequenced during a study of cytomegalovirus exposure and HLA in healthy donors. Across the study: Approximately 180 million T cells yielded 100 million to 130 million unique TCR beta sequences, as an earlier analysis found.

Comment on this clone: What it binds is unknown. Other DNA sequences from this sample encode an identical CDR3 as well.

Trimming at V came to 2 bases and at J to 1 base, leaving 4 bases not matched to a gene. This CDR3 is built from 15 residues. From germline, CDR1 is KGHSH and CDR2 LQKENI. Study-level results: Most of the TCR beta V segments (in an earlier analysis) were productive either about 87% or about 30% of the time.

The PCR made use of 60 Vbeta and 13 Jbeta primers. The protocol was immunoSEQ multiplex PCR, while the TCRdb copy is restricted to in-frame clones and leaves out a portion. The sample shows some 140,000 clones, roughly three fifths of them seen only once. Input material: PBMCs. The origin of this receptor is a woman aged 40 to 50 in good health and CMV-seronegative. The rearrangement links TRBV18 to TRBJ1-1, with 7 bases matching TRBD1. The CDR3 region is CASSPRTGENTEAFF. The CDR3 DNA sequence: TGTGCCAGCTCACCAAGGACAGGAGAGAACACTGAAGCTTTCTTT.